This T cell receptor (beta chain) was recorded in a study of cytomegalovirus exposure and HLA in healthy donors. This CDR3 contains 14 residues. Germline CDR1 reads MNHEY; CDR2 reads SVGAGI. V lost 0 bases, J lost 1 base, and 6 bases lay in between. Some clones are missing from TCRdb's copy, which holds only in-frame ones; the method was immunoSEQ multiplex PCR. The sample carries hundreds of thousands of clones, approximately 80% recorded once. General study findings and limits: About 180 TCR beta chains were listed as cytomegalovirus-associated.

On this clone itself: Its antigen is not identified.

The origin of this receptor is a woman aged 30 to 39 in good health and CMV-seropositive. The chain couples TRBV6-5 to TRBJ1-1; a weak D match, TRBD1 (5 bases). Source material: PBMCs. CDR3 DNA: TGTGCCAGCAGTTACTCCGGGGCGAACACTGAAGCTTTCTTT. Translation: CASSYSGANTEAFF.